The next 5 T cell receptor beta chains were all read from a single sample in a study of cytomegalovirus exposure and HLA in healthy donors. Amplification used 60 Vbeta primers and 13 Jbeta primers. The protocol was immunoSEQ multiplex PCR, while the TCRdb copy is restricted to in-frame clones and leaves out a portion. The sample has roughly 82,000 clones, roughly four fifths seen once. The sample consisted of PBMCs. These receptor sequences come from a woman in her forties or fifties in good health and CMV-seropositive.

The chain is built from TRBV27 and TRBJ2-5; 7 bases map to TRBD2. The last part of the DNA fits TRBJ2-7 better; the J call may be wrong. The germline gives CDR1 MNHEY, CDR2 SMNVEV (reference sequence). The CDR3 is 15 amino acids. CDR3 nucleotides: TGTGCCAGCAGTTTATCCTCGGGAGGTTCCTACGAGCAGTACTTC. As protein: CASSLSSGGSYEQYF.

The V call is TRBV9, the J call TRBJ1-2; 7 nucleotides agree with TRBD1. The CDR3 runs to 14 residues. Germline trimming cut 3 bases from V and 1 base from J; bases unmatched to any gene: 3. Germline values: CDR1 SGDLS, CDR2 YYNGEE. For the CDR3, the DNA is TGTGCCAGCAGCGCCGACAGGGATAACTATGGCTACACCTTC. This sequence encodes CASSADRDNYGYTF.

This clone has only a few counts. The chain is built from TRBV11-2 and TRBJ1-2; the D is unclear. This CDR3 has 12 residues. V lost 6 bases to trimming and J lost 1 base, with 6 bases between them. Per the germline V gene, CDR1 is SGHAT and CDR2 is FQNNGV. CDR3 protein: CASRGSNYGYTF. In nucleotides, the CDR3 is TGTGCCAGCAGGGGCAGTAACTATGGCTACACCTTC.

This chain links TRBV2 with TRBJ1-5; D might be TRBD1 (5 bases). This CDR3 is built from 16 residues. The V and J ends lost 6 bases and 4 bases respectively, with 19 bases between them. Germline CDR1 reads SNHLY; CDR2 reads FYNNEI. This CDR3 is CASRGGRDWGNQPQHF. The CDR3 bases are TGTGCCAGCAGAGGAGGACGGGACTGGGGGAATCAGCCCCAGCATTTT.

This clone appeared a few times. The chain recombines TRBV7-8 with TRBJ2-5; D is unresolved. The germline V gene has CDR1 SGHVS and CDR2 FQNEAQ. Trimming took 2 bases from V and 1 from J, leaving 8 bases between them. The CDR3 totals 14 residues. The CDR3 nucleotides are TGTGCCAGCAGCTTAACAAACCCCCAAGAGACCCAGTACTTC. Encoded protein: CASSLTNPQETQYF. Full variable domain (remainder filled in from reference TRBV7-8 and TRBJ2-5): GAGVSQSPRYKVAKRGQDVALRCDPISGHVSLFWYQQALGQGPEFLTYFQNEAQLDKSGLPSDRFFAERPEGSVSTLKIQRTQQEDSAVYLCASSLTNPQETQYFGPGTRLLVL.